Below, 11 T cell receptor beta chains from the same sample are listed, as sequenced in a study of T cell changes during pregnancy in multiple sclerosis. The table came from immunoSEQ multiplex PCR; TCRdb's copy has only in-frame clones and leaves some out. Found here are 30,000 to 40,000 clones, roughly 89% of them singletons; the top ten hold 0.5% to 0.85%. The sequences come from CD4+ T cells from peripheral blood mononuclear cells, collected in the second trimester of pregnancy. Receptors were obtained from a female donor in good health, enrolled as a control in a pregnancy study.

Turning to this clone: The junction differs from germline at one of its ends, possibly a read error. This rearrangement joins TRBV6-1 to TRBJ2-5; D possibly corresponds to TRBD1 (6 bases). The CDR3 contains 13 residues. The germline V gene has CDR1 MNHNS and CDR2 SASEGT. The chain's CDR3 is CASRETGIEAQYF. DNA of the CDR3: TGTGCCAGCAGGGAAACAGGGATAGAGGCCCAGTACTTC.

This chain joins TRBV4-1 and TRBJ2-2; D is undetermined. Germline lookup yields CDR1 MGHRA and CDR2 YSYEKL. The V gene lost 0 bases and the J gene lost 6 bases, with 8 bases spanning the gap. The CDR3 totals 14 residues. CDR3 sequence (DNA): TGCGCCAGCAGCCAAGACCCCCGGGCCGGGGAGCTGTTTTTT. Its protein is CASSQDPRAGELFF.

This chain joins TRBV5-6 and TRBJ2-7; D is possibly TRBD1 (6 bases). V was shortened by 2 bases and J by 0 bases, with 9 bases between the two germline ends. The germline gives CDR1 SGHDT, CDR2 YYEEEE. This CDR3 spans 14 amino acids. The CDR3 reads CASSLVDSSYEQYF. CDR3 nucleotides: TGTGCCAGCAGCTTAGTGGACAGCTCCTACGAGCAGTACTTC.

The rearrangement joins TRBV6-6 to TRBJ1-2; D call uncertain. Trimming took off 7 bases at V and 1 base at J, with 13 bases between the two ends. Per germline, CDR1 MNHNY and CDR2 SVGAGI (reference sequence). This CDR3 has 14 amino acids. Here the CDR3 DNA reads TGTGCCAGCATGTCCGAGGGAAATAACTATGGCTACACCTTC. It specifies CASMSEGNNYGYTF.

V is TRBV10-3 and J is TRBJ2-1; TRBD1 aligns across 7 bases. V lost 8 bases, J lost 14 bases, and 12 bases stayed unmatched. Per germline, CDR1 ENHRY and CDR2 SYGVKD. CDR3 length: 12 amino acids. The CDR3 DNA reads as TGTGCCATCGGCACCACAGGGGCCGGGAAGTTCTTC. It codes for CAIGTTGAGKFF.

The genes are TRBV10-3 and TRBJ2-7, with TRBD1 matching over 8 bases. The CDR3 runs 15 residues. With V trimmed by 3 bases and J by 1 base, 5 bases remained unmatched. Germline V CDR1 and CDR2: ENHRY, SYGVKD. The CDR3 loop reads CAISDQGAGSYEQYF. DNA for the CDR3: TGTGCCATCAGTGATCAGGGGGCGGGTTCCTACGAGCAGTACTTC.

The V and J genes are TRBV5-1 and TRBJ2-5; TRBD1 agrees at 9 bases. Near its end, the DNA agrees better with TRBJ2-7, so the J call may be wrong. The CDR3 is 14 residues long. CDR1 SGHRS and CDR2 YFSETQ come from the germline V gene. The CDR3 sequence: CASTDPTGGYEQYF. CDR3 nucleotide sequence: TGCGCCAGCACCGACCCGACAGGGGGGTACGAGCAGTACTTC.

V gene TRBV28 combines with J gene TRBJ1-2; D is possibly TRBD1 (5 bases). The germline CDR1 and CDR2 sequences are MDHEN and SYDVKM. The CDR3 length is 15 residues. V shed 1 base and J shed 8 bases, with 17 bases lying between them. The CDR3: CASSLSGGDGGGYTF. CDR3 in DNA: TGTGCCAGCAGTTTATCCGGGGGGGACGGGGGGGGCTACACCTTC.

The rearrangement links TRBV9 to TRBJ1-1; no reliable D call. Germline lookup yields CDR1 SGDLS and CDR2 YYNGEE. V was pared by 0 bases and J by 5 bases, with 8 bases between. This CDR3 is built from 13 residues. The CDR3 reads CASSVAGDTEAFF. In nucleotides, the CDR3 is TGTGCCAGCAGCGTAGCCGGTGATACTGAAGCTTTCTTT. Full variable domain (remainder filled in from reference TRBV9 and TRBJ1-1): DSGVTQTPKHLITATGQRVTLRCSPRSGDLSVYWYQQSLDQGLQFLIQYYNGEERAKGNILERFSAQQFPDLHSELNLSSLELGDSALYFCASSVAGDTEAFFGQGTRLTVV.

This clone was seen only once. J is TRBJ2-3 and V is TRBV30; D possibly corresponds to TRBD1 (6 bases). This CDR3 contains 17 residues. Trimming stripped 1 base from V and 8 bases from J, with 25 bases between. Germline CDR1 GTSNPN, CDR2 SVGIG (reference sequence). CDR3: CAWSALGGRGKLSTQYF. In DNA form, the CDR3 reads TGTGCCTGGAGTGCCCTCGGCGGCAGGGGAAAGCTGAGTACGCAGTATTTT.

V usage is TRBV4-1 and J usage is TRBJ2-1; 9 positions match TRBD2. Per the germline V gene, CDR1 is MGHRA and CDR2 is YSYEKL. V shed 0 bases and J 10 bases; nucleotides not matched to a gene: 10. The CDR3 loop spans 16 amino acids. CDR3 in DNA: TGCGCCAGCAGCCAAGAGAGGCGGGGGGGCCTGGTGGAGCAGTTCTTC. Translation: CASSQERRGGLVEQFF.